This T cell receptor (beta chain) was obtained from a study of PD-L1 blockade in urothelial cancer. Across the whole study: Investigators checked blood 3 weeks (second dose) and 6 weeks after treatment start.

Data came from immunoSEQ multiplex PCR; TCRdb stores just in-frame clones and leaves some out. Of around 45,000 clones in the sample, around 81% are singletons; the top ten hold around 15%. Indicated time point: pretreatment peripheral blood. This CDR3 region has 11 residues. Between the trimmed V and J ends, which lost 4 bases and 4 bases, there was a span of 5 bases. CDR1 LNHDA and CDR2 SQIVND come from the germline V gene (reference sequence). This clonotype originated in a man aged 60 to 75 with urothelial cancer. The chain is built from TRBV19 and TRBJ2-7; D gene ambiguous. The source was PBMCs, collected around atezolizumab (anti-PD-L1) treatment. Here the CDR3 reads CASSSLYEQYF. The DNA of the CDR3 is TGTGCCAGTAGTAGCCTATACGAGCAGTACTTC.